One and the same sample provided the 30 T cell receptor beta chains below, sequenced in a study of ipilimumab plus nivolumab after autologous stem cell transplantation. Repertoires were generated with immunoSEQ multiplex PCR, while TCRdb's copy carries only in-frame clones and drops some. The table has 9,000 to 15,000 clones, about 74% seen once. The starting material was PBMCs, obtained in a trial of ipilimumab plus nivolumab as post-transplant consolidation. The receptors were gathered from a male donor with multiple myeloma.

The chain links TRBV18 to TRBJ1-2; D perhaps matches TRBD1 (5 bases). Germline V lookup: CDR1 KGHSH, CDR2 LQKENI. The CDR3 consists of 11 residues. The V gene lost 5 bases and the J gene lost 8 bases, with 9 bases spanning the gap. CDR3 in DNA: TGTGCCAGCTCAACCAACAGGGGCTACACCTTC. It specifies CASSTNRGYTF.

The rearrangement links TRBV11-2 to TRBJ1-6; TRBD1 agrees at 7 bases. The CDR3 totals 14 residues. Trimming removed 0 bases from V and 17 bases from J; junction bases left unmatched: 10. CDR1 SGHAT and CDR2 FQNNGV come from the germline V gene. The CDR3 is CASSLDQGQKIFHF. CDR3 DNA sequence: TGTGCCAGCAGCTTAGACCAGGGACAGAAAATATTCCACTTT.

The gene calls are TRBV2 and TRBJ2-5, with 8 bases that match TRBD2. J lost 4 bases, V lost 9 bases, and 4 bases had no gene match. CDR1 is SNHLY and CDR2 is FYNNEI in the germline V gene. The CDR3 is 12 residues long. The CDR3 reads CASTGGAETQYF. The CDR3 DNA follows: TGTGCCAGTACCGGGGGGGCAGAGACCCAGTACTTC. Using reference TRBV2 and TRBJ2-5 for the parts outside the CDR3, the full variable domain is EPEVTQTPSHQVTQMGQEVILRCVPISNHLYFYWYRQILGQKVEFLVSFYNNEISEKSEIFDDQFSVERPDGSNFTLKIRSTKLEDSAMYFCASTGGAETQYFGPGTRLLVL.

J is TRBJ2-3 and V is TRBV11-2; D is tentatively TRBD1 or TRBD2 (5 bases each). The CDR3 totals 17 residues. V was shortened by 1 base and J by 4 bases, with 18 bases between the two germline ends. CDR1 is SGHAT, CDR2 FQNNGV, per germline. The CDR3 bases are TGTGCCAGCAGCTTAGGTTGGGGGACCCTCGGGGCAGATACGCAGTATTTT. This translates into CASSLGWGTLGADTQYF.

The V gene is TRBV7-9, the J gene TRBJ2-5; TRBD2 aligns across 13 bases. CDR1 and CDR2 (germline): SEHNR, FQNEAQ (reference sequence). There are 16 residues in the CDR3. Trimming at V came to 4 bases and at J to 2 bases, leaving 4 bases not matched to a gene. The CDR3 is CASSWTSGGPQETQYF. The CDR3 coding sequence is TGTGCCAGCAGCTGGACTAGCGGGGGACCTCAAGAGACCCAGTACTTC.

The chain joins TRBV19 to TRBJ2-4; D is possibly TRBD2 (7 bases). From germline, CDR1 is LNHDA and CDR2 SQIVND (reference sequence). Trimming took 4 bases from V and 1 from J, leaving 14 bases between them. This CDR3 has 16 amino acids. The DNA for the CDR3 is TGTGCCAGTAGTACGACGGGGGGCTCGGCCAAAAACATTCAGTACTTC. This codes for CASSTTGGSAKNIQYF.

The chain employs TRBV28 and TRBJ2-1; D perhaps matches TRBD1 (6 bases). The CDR3 has 18 residues. CDR1 MDHEN and CDR2 SYDVKM come from the germline V gene. Deletions cut 3 bases from V and 0 bases from J, with 18 bases between. The CDR3: CASSFPGHLGSSYNEQFF. The CDR3 region has the DNA TGTGCCAGCAGTTTCCCGGGACACCTAGGGAGCTCCTACAATGAGCAGTTCTTC.

This chain connects TRBV5-1 to TRBJ1-1, with D unclear. V was shortened by 0 bases and J by 4 bases, with 16 bases between the two germline ends. CDR1 SGHRS and CDR2 YFSETQ come from the germline V gene. The CDR3 length is 16 residues. The chain's CDR3 is CASSLVPLFIATEAFF. In nucleotides, the CDR3 is TGCGCCAGCAGCTTGGTCCCCTTGTTTATCGCCACTGAAGCTTTCTTT.

The rearrangement links TRBV7-2 to TRBJ2-3, with 9 bases lining up with TRBD2. This CDR3 spans 18 amino acids. CDR1 is SGHTA and CDR2 is FQGNSA in the germline V gene. Trimming removed 5 bases from V and 5 bases from J; junction bases left unmatched: 17. CDR3 region: CASSPEPLGRGGQDTQYF. The CDR3 DNA sequence: TGTGCCAGCAGCCCGGAACCCTTGGGGCGGGGGGGCCAAGATACGCAGTATTTT. The variable domain in full, completed from reference TRBV7-2 and TRBJ2-3, reads GAGVSQSPSNKVTEKGKDVELRCDPISGHTALYWYRQSLGQGLEFLIYFQGNSAPDKSGLPSDRFSAERTGGSVSTLTIQRTQQEDSAVYLCASSPEPLGRGGQDTQYFGPGTRLTVL.

The chain joins TRBV9 to TRBJ2-1, with 7 bases identical to TRBD2. Germline V gives CDR1 SGDLS, CDR2 YYNGEE. Trimming cost V 0 bases and J 4 bases; bases outside gene matches: 10. There are 17 residues in the CDR3. The DNA for the CDR3 is TGTGCCAGCAGCGTAGGTCTTGAGGCGGGGGTATACAATGAGCAGTTCTTC. Protein product: CASSVGLEAGVYNEQFF. The full variable domain, in which reference TRBV9 and TRBJ2-1 provide the parts outside the CDR3, is DSGVTQTPKHLITATGQRVTLRCSPRSGDLSVYWYQQSLDQGLQFLIQYYNGEERAKGNILERFSAQQFPDLHSELNLSSLELGDSALYFCASSVGLEAGVYNEQFFGPGTRLTVL.

A single count supports this clone. The chain couples TRBV2 to TRBJ2-7; 9 nucleotides line up with TRBD2. This CDR3 region has 16 residues. Germline V gene lookup returns CDR1 SNHLY and CDR2 FYNNEI. V shed 7 bases, J shed 9 bases, and the junction held 19 bases outside the gene matches. The CDR3 bases are TGTGCCAGCACCGAGACAGCGGGGGGTAACTACGAGCGGCAGTACTTC. Translation gives CASTETAGGNYERQYF.

This clone came up once. The chain uses TRBV30 and TRBJ1-5, with 9 bases identical to TRBD1. The CDR3 has 15 amino acids. Trimming at V came to 2 bases and at J to 6 bases, leaving 8 bases not matched to a gene. The germline gives CDR1 GTSNPN, CDR2 SVGIG (reference sequence). In DNA, the CDR3 is TGTGCCTGGAGTTCGGCGGACAGGGGTACTCAGCCCCAGCATTTT. Translation: CAWSSADRGTQPQHF.

The rearrangement links TRBV2 to TRBJ2-7; no clear D. V was trimmed by 3 bases and J by 1 base, leaving 7 bases between them. This CDR3 region has 13 residues. Germline V gene data show CDR1 as SNHLY and CDR2 as FYNNEI. Here the CDR3 reads CASSEEISYEQYF. CDR3 coding DNA: TGTGCCAGCAGTGAGGAGATTTCCTACGAGCAGTACTTC. Filled out from reference TRBV2 and TRBJ2-7, the complete variable domain reads EPEVTQTPSHQVTQMGQEVILRCVPISNHLYFYWYRQILGQKVEFLVSFYNNEISEKSEIFDDQFSVERPDGSNFTLKIRSTKLEDSAMYFCASSEEISYEQYFGPGTRLTVT.

The chain employs TRBV19 and TRBJ2-1; TRBD2 matches 12 bases. The CDR3 loop spans 16 amino acids. V was clipped by 7 bases and J by 3 bases; unmatched bases: 7. Germline V gene sequence: CDR1 LNHDA, CDR2 SQIVND (reference sequence). The CDR3 reads CASNGKLAGGYNEQFF. CDR3 in DNA: TGTGCCAGTAACGGTAAACTAGCGGGGGGCTACAATGAGCAGTTCTTC.

The chain joins TRBV10-2 to TRBJ2-7; D is perhaps TRBD1 or TRBD2 (7 bases each). V lost 2 bases, J lost 0 bases, and 14 bases lay in between. This CDR3 region has 16 residues. Germline values: CDR1 WSHSY, CDR2 SAAADI. Written as DNA, the CDR3 is TGCGCCAGCAGTGAGGGGGAGGGGGCCATCTCCTACGAGCAGTACTTC. It yields the protein CASSEGEGAISYEQYF.

CDR3 region: CASSLGHPTNPNTEAFF. CDR3 sequence (DNA): TGCGCCAGCAGCTTAGGTCACCCTACTAATCCTAACACTGAAGCTTTCTTT. V gene TRBV5-1 combines with J gene TRBJ1-1, with D unresolved. Per germline, CDR1 SGHRS and CDR2 YFSETQ. The CDR3 sequence is 17 residues long. Trimming stripped 2 bases from V and 2 bases from J, with 19 bases between.

This clone showed up just once. This rearrangement joins TRBV7-9 to TRBJ2-7, with TRBD2 matching over 10 bases. This CDR3 is 14 amino acids long. V was pared by 5 bases and J by 2 bases, with 3 bases of the junction left unmatched. Germline V lookup: CDR1 SEHNR, CDR2 FQNEAQ (reference sequence). The CDR3 DNA is TGTGCCAGCAGCCGGACTAGCGGCACCTACGAGCAGTACTTC. Amino acids: CASSRTSGTYEQYF.

The rearrangement uses TRBV2 and TRBJ1-1; D gene unclear. V shed 3 bases and J shed 10 bases, with 12 bases lying between them. From germline, CDR1 is SNHLY and CDR2 FYNNEI. This CDR3 is built from 12 residues. CDR3 amino acids: CASSEDDERAFF. CDR3 DNA: TGTGCCAGCAGTGAGGATGATGAAAGAGCTTTCTTT.

The rearrangement links TRBV9 to TRBJ2-2; TRBD2 is a possible D gene (6 bases). The CDR3 runs to 16 residues. The germline CDR1 and CDR2 sequences are SGDLS and YYNGEE. V gave up 2 bases and J gave up 0 bases, with 11 bases separating them. Here the CDR3 DNA reads TGTGCCAGCAGCGTTTGGGGCGGGACGAACACCGGGGAGCTGTTTTTT. Its translation: CASSVWGGTNTGELFF.

The chain couples TRBV9 to TRBJ1-1, with TRBD1 matching over 7 bases. Germline V lookup: CDR1 SGDLS, CDR2 YYNGEE. There are 15 residues in the CDR3. V lost 2 bases, J lost 2 bases, and 6 bases stayed unmatched. CDR3: CASSVGQDYNTEAFF. The CDR3 DNA is TGTGCCAGCAGCGTCGGACAGGATTACAACACTGAAGCTTTCTTT.

This clone was found once. The chain couples TRBV5-1 to TRBJ1-3, with no clear D. Looked up from germline, CDR1 is SGHRS and CDR2 is YFSETQ. The ends were cut back, 3 bases at V and 0 bases at J, with 4 bases in the middle. The CDR3 contains 13 residues. The CDR3 region has the DNA TGCGCCAGCAGCTGGAGCTCTGGAAACACCATATATTTT. This sequence encodes CASSWSSGNTIYF.

J is TRBJ1-6 and V is TRBV30; maybe TRBD1 (5 bases). The V end lost 3 bases, the J end lost 10 bases, and 16 bases lay between the germline ends. CDR1 is GTSNPN and CDR2 is SVGIG in the germline V gene (reference sequence). The CDR3 is 14 amino acids. The CDR3 sequence is CAWRAEGSGSPLHF. The CDR3 DNA follows: TGTGCCTGGAGGGCGGAGGGGAGCGGCTCACCCCTCCACTTT.

The chain has TRBV5-1 and TRBJ2-3; 9 positions agree with TRBD1. The CDR3 spans 14 residues. Unmatched junction bases numbered 4, after V lost 4 bases and J lost 4 bases. Germline CDR1 and CDR2: SGHRS and YFSETQ. CDR3 bases: TGCGCCAGCAGCCCGGGACAGGGATCAGATACGCAGTATTTT. Translation gives CASSPGQGSDTQYF.

The chain recombines TRBV19 with TRBJ2-3; 12 bases match TRBD2. J gave up 7 bases and V 4 bases, and 9 bases lay outside the gene matches. Germline V gives CDR1 LNHDA, CDR2 SQIVND (reference sequence). This CDR3 has 16 amino acids. The CDR3: CASSTRLAGEPYTQYF. The DNA for the CDR3 is TGTGCCAGTAGTACCCGACTAGCGGGGGAACCCTATACGCAGTATTTT.

This clone was recorded once. The chain is built from TRBV2 and TRBJ2-3, with 9 bases lining up with TRBD2. This CDR3 spans 15 amino acids. Looked up from germline, CDR1 is SNHLY and CDR2 is FYNNEI. The J segment lost 1 base and the V segment lost 2 bases, leaving 1 base of the junction unmatched. This CDR3 reads CASSELAGGTDTQYF. The CDR3 DNA reads TGTGCCAGCAGTGAATTAGCGGGGGGCACAGATACGCAGTATTTT.

The genes are TRBV10-3 and TRBJ1-5; D gene ambiguous. The CDR3 has 12 amino acids. Deletions cut 0 bases from V and 6 bases from J, with 3 bases between. The germline V gene encodes CDR1 ENHRY and CDR2 SYGVKD. CDR3 sequence (DNA): TGTGCCATCAGTGAGTCGGTTCAGCCCCAGCATTTT. It codes for CAISESVQPQHF.

The chain uses TRBV5-4 and TRBJ2-5, with D uncertain. This CDR3 is built from 14 residues. The V end was cut by 2 bases, the J end by 1 base, with 9 bases between. The V gene's germline CDR1 is SGHNT and CDR2 YYREEE (reference sequence). The CDR3 region has the DNA TGTGCCAGCAGCTTCTACGAATTCCAAGAGACCCAGTACTTC. Translation gives CASSFYEFQETQYF.

The DNA of the CDR3 is TGTGCCAGCAGTACCAGGGGGGCCGGGAGTAGCGAGCAGTACTTC. It specifies CASSTRGAGSSEQYF. The rearrangement uses TRBV6-5 and TRBJ2-7, with D perhaps matching TRBD1 (7 bases). The CDR3 is made up of 15 amino acids. The ends were cut back, 5 bases at V and 6 bases at J, with 20 bases in the middle. In germline, CDR1 is MNHEY, CDR2 SVGAGI.

The J gene is TRBJ2-7, the V gene TRBV15; 7 bases match TRBD1. V gave up 4 bases and J gave up 1 base; unmatched junction bases: 4. Germline V gene lookup returns CDR1 LNHNV and CDR2 YYDKDF (reference sequence). The CDR3 totals 14 residues. The CDR3, as DNA: TGTGCCACCAGCATAAACAGGGGTTCCTACGAGCAGTACTTC. It encodes CATSINRGSYEQYF.

This clone has just one count. CDR3 in amino acids: CASSQAPQGAADTQYF. The CDR3 DNA reads TGCGCCAGCAGCCAAGCTCCCCAGGGGGCAGCAGATACGCAGTATTTT. The chain joins TRBV4-1 to TRBJ2-3, with 8 bases matching TRBD1. The CDR3 totals 16 residues. The V and J ends lost 1 base and 4 bases, in that order; junction bases with no gene match: 7. Germline loops: CDR1 MGHRA, CDR2 YSYEKL.